Shown below are 32 T cell receptor beta chains from a single sample sequenced in a study of shared clonotypes between healthy human individuals. Sequencing used immunoSEQ multiplex PCR; TCRdb keeps in-frame clones, though not all of them. The sample shows 2 million to 3 million clones, approximately 93% of them seen only once. Sequenced sample: naive CD4+ T cells from PBMCs. Indicated subset: CD45RA+ positively selected. The receptors come from a man younger than 30 in good health. Some clones in this sample may be carry-over from other donors' samples.

The chain carries TRBV7-2 and TRBJ2-1; TRBD1 aligns across 8 bases. Germline V lookup: CDR1 SGHTA, CDR2 FQGNSA. Trimming removed 4 bases from V and 5 bases from J; junction bases left unmatched: 7. The CDR3 sequence is 15 residues long. As DNA, the CDR3 is TGTGCCAGCAGCTCTGCAGGGGGCGCCCACAATGAGCAGTTCTTC. Translating it yields CASSSAGGAHNEQFF.

The chain employs TRBV4-3 and TRBJ1-6, with 7 bases aligning to TRBD1. Germline trimming cut 4 bases from V and 7 bases from J; bases unmatched to any gene: 4. From germline, CDR1 is LGHNA and CDR2 YSLEER. The CDR3 contains 14 residues. CDR3 sequence: CASSLTGLNSPLHF. CDR3 DNA: TGCGCCAGCAGCCTGACAGGGTTGAATTCACCCCTCCACTTT.

This clone was detected once. The rearrangement uses TRBV4-1 and TRBJ2-3, with unresolved D. V was trimmed by 0 bases and J by 4 bases, leaving 8 bases between them. This CDR3 comprises 14 residues. CDR1 is MGHRA, CDR2 YSYEKL, per germline. CDR3 sequence reads: CASSQDLISDTQYF. Written as DNA, the CDR3 is TGCGCCAGCAGCCAAGACTTAATTTCAGATACGCAGTATTTT.

This sequence joins TRBV2 and TRBJ2-1; D not resolved. The length of the CDR3 is 13 residues. V lost 6 bases, J lost 9 bases, and 15 bases lay in between. Germline assignment: CDR1 SNHLY and CDR2 FYNNEI. The CDR3 nucleotides read TGTGCCAGCAGCGCTACTTCTACCAGTGAGCAGTTCTTC. Protein: CASSATSTSEQFF.

The genes are TRBV6-5 and TRBJ1-2, with D hard to call. Germline CDR1 is MNHEY and CDR2 is SVGAGI. Trimming took 6 bases from V and 10 from J, leaving 18 bases between them. The CDR3 consists of 13 residues. The CDR3, as DNA: TGTGCCAGCAGCCCGACCCACTTAGGCGACTACACCTTC. It codes for CASSPTHLGDYTF.

For the CDR3, the DNA is TGTGCCAGCAGTACCCTTGGACAGGGTGAGGGTCAGCCCCAGCATTTT. It encodes CASSTLGQGEGQPQHF. The genes are TRBV28 and TRBJ1-5; 8 bases match TRBD1. Trimming took 5 bases from V and 6 from J; bases not matched to a gene: 12. This CDR3 is 16 amino acids long. CDR1 is MDHEN, CDR2 SYDVKM, per germline. The variable domain in full, with the rest retrieved from reference TRBV28 and TRBJ1-5, is DVKVTQSSRYLVKRTGEKVFLECVQDMDHENMFWYRQDPGLGLRLIYFSYDVKMKEKGDIPEGYSVSREKKERFSLILESASTNQTSMYLCASSTLGQGEGQPQHFGDGTRLSIL.

The chain joins TRBV7-3 to TRBJ2-3, with 13 bases identical to TRBD2. The V segment lost 5 bases and the J segment 4 bases; nucleotides outside the gene matches: 6. CDR1 and CDR2 from the germline V gene are SGHTA and FQGTGA. This CDR3 region has 16 residues. The chain's CDR3 is CASSVGLAGVADTQYF. The CDR3 region has the DNA TGTGCCAGCAGCGTCGGACTAGCGGGAGTAGCAGATACGCAGTATTTT.

The V gene is TRBV25-1, the J gene TRBJ1-2; possibly TRBD1 for D (6 bases). CDR1 MGHDK and CDR2 SYGVNS come from the germline V gene. CDR3 length: 13 residues. V gave up 3 bases and J gave up 7 bases, with 12 bases separating them. The CDR3 is CASSDTYRAGYTF. Here the CDR3 DNA reads TGTGCCAGCAGTGATACGTACAGGGCTGGCTACACCTTC.

The chain uses TRBV7-2 and TRBJ2-6; the match to TRBD1 covers 7 bases. The CDR3 extends over 16 amino acids. Germline-derived CDR1 and CDR2 are SGHTA and FQGNSA. Trimming took 5 bases from V and 2 from J; bases not matched to a gene: 6. The CDR3 sequence: CASSRQGLAGANVLTF. Here the CDR3 DNA reads TGTGCCAGCAGCCGACAGGGTCTGGCTGGGGCCAACGTCCTGACTTTC.

The chain joins TRBV5-5 to TRBJ1-1; TRBD1 matches at 8 bases. V trimming: 4 bases; J trimming: 8 bases; junction bases outside the gene matches: 13. The CDR3 is 15 amino acids. Germline V CDR1 and CDR2: SGHKS, YYEKEE (reference sequence). CDR3 in amino acids: CASSLVPGQEYEAFF. The DNA of the CDR3 is TGTGCCAGCAGCCTCGTCCCGGGACAGGAATACGAAGCTTTCTTT.

This chain links TRBV19 with TRBJ2-7; TRBD2 is a possible D gene (6 bases). Trimming removed 3 bases from V and 6 bases from J, with 12 bases in between. Germline loops: CDR1 LNHDA, CDR2 SQIVND (reference sequence). The CDR3 totals 13 residues. The CDR3 reads CASSIGGFLEQYF. CDR3 bases: TGTGCCAGTAGTATCGGGGGATTTCTCGAGCAGTACTTC.

This chain connects TRBV7-3 to TRBJ2-3; D unresolved. Germline V CDR1 and CDR2: SGHTA, FQGTGA. The length of the CDR3 is 15 residues. The V and J ends lost 5 bases and 2 bases respectively, with 14 bases between them. CDR3 coding DNA: TGTGCCAGCAGCCTAGGGCTACCAAACACAGATACGCAGTATTTT. Residues: CASSLGLPNTDTQYF.

J is TRBJ2-1 and V is TRBV5-4; 16 nucleotides match TRBD2. Germline CDR1 and CDR2: SGHNT and YYREEE (reference sequence). The CDR3 totals 16 residues. V was clipped by 4 bases and J by 9 bases; unmatched bases: 7. The CDR3 spells CASSPGTSGRASEQFF. CDR3 nucleotide sequence: TGTGCCAGCAGCCCGGGGACTAGCGGGAGGGCCAGTGAGCAGTTCTTC.

This chain connects TRBV15 to TRBJ1-6; D might be TRBD1 (5 bases). The germline V and J ends were trimmed by 7 bases and 0 bases, with 10 bases remaining between them. The CDR3 has 15 amino acids. Germline V gene lookup returns CDR1 LNHNV and CDR2 YYDKDF (reference sequence). CDR3 nucleotide sequence: TGTGCCACCAAGGGGCAGAGCTCCTATAATTCACCCCTCCACTTT. Amino acid sequence: CATKGQSSYNSPLHF.

This clone was seen a few times. The V gene is TRBV2, the J gene TRBJ2-1, with unresolved D. CDR1 SNHLY and CDR2 FYNNEI come from the germline V gene. V was shortened by 4 bases and J by 2 bases, with 15 bases between the two germline ends. This CDR3 is 16 amino acids long. CDR3 sequence: CASSGPQVLTYNEQFF. The CDR3 bases are TGTGCCAGCAGTGGGCCCCAGGTACTAACCTACAATGAGCAGTTCTTC. The full variable domain, in which reference TRBV2 and TRBJ2-1 provide the parts outside the CDR3, is EPEVTQTPSHQVTQMGQEVILRCVPISNHLYFYWYRQILGQKVEFLVSFYNNEISEKSEIFDDQFSVERPDGSNFTLKIRSTKLEDSAMYFCASSGPQVLTYNEQFFGPGTRLTVL.

In DNA, the CDR3 is TGCGCCAGTTGGACCTCGACTAGCGGTCAAGAGACCCAGTACTTC. It translates to CASWTSTSGQETQYF. The J gene is TRBJ2-5, the V gene TRBV5-1, with TRBD2 matching 9 bases. The CDR3 is made up of 15 amino acids. Germline V lookup: CDR1 SGHRS, CDR2 YFSETQ. The trim removed 8 bases at V and 2 bases at J, leaving 10 bases unmatched. Full variable domain (outside the CDR3, taken from reference TRBV5-1 and TRBJ2-5): KAGVTQTPRYLIKTRGQQVTLSCSPISGHRSVSWYQQTPGQGLQFLFEYFSETQRNKGNFPGRFSGRQFSNSRSEMNVSTLELGDSALYLCASWTSTSGQETQYFGPGTRLLVL.

The rearrangement joins TRBV6-6 to TRBJ2-7; a weak D match, TRBD1 (5 bases). V was trimmed by 5 bases and J by 2 bases, leaving 13 bases between them. Germline-derived CDR1 and CDR2 are MNHNY and SVGAGI (reference sequence). The CDR3 has 14 amino acids. The CDR3 DNA follows: TGTGCCAGCAGTCCGATGGACAAGCCCTACGAGCAGTACTTC. As protein: CASSPMDKPYEQYF.

Regarding this clone: Different DNA sequences within this sample yield the same CDR3. The chain links TRBV6-1 to TRBJ1-2, with D tentatively TRBD1 (5 bases). Deletions cut 4 bases from V and 1 base from J, with 7 bases between. The CDR3 covers 13 residues. Per germline, CDR1 MNHNS and CDR2 SASEGT. CDR3 DNA: TGTGCCAGCAGTGCAGACAGTAACTATGGCTACACCTTC. Its protein is CASSADSNYGYTF.

The V and J genes are TRBV5-1 and TRBJ2-1; D remains unclear. The CDR3 loop spans 14 amino acids. CDR1 and CDR2 from the germline V gene are SGHRS and YFSETQ. Between the trimmed V and J ends, which lost 4 bases and 5 bases, there was a span of 13 bases. The CDR3 is CASSQQPGNNEQFF. CDR3 coding DNA: TGCGCCAGCAGCCAACAACCGGGCAACAATGAGCAGTTCTTC.

The genes are TRBV11-1 and TRBJ2-1; TRBD1 might be the D (6 bases). The CDR3 covers 16 residues. The ends were cut back, 5 bases at V and 7 bases at J, with 21 bases in the middle. Germline lookup yields CDR1 SGHAT and CDR2 FQDESV (reference sequence). The CDR3 bases are TGTGCCAGCAGCCTACAGGGTTGGGGGTATTGGAATGAGCAGTTCTTC. Protein product: CASSLQGWGYWNEQFF.

The chain couples TRBV4-3 to TRBJ2-6; D call uncertain. CDR1 is LGHNA and CDR2 is YSLEER in the germline V gene. The V gene lost 0 bases and the J gene lost 0 bases, with 6 bases spanning the gap. The length of the CDR3 is 16 residues. CDR3 residues: CASSQDPHSGANVLTF. The CDR3 nucleotides read TGCGCCAGCAGCCAAGATCCGCACTCTGGGGCCAACGTCCTGACTTTC.

The chain couples TRBV9 to TRBJ1-4; 8 bases map to TRBD1. J lost 4 bases, V lost 5 bases, and 7 bases had no gene match. Germline V gives CDR1 SGDLS, CDR2 YYNGEE. The CDR3 totals 15 residues. The CDR3 loop is CASSETGEHNEKLFF. The CDR3 bases are TGTGCCAGCAGTGAGACAGGGGAGCATAATGAAAAACTGTTTTTT.

This clone has just a few counts. This chain links TRBV6-5 with TRBJ1-2, with 10 bases aligning to TRBD1. Losses at the gene ends were 2 bases for V and 9 bases for J; bases not matched to a gene: 3. Germline CDR1 reads MNHEY; CDR2 reads SVGAGI. This CDR3 spans 13 amino acids. The CDR3 region has the DNA TGTGCCAGCAGTTACCCGGGACAGGGGAGCTACACCTTC. Protein product: CASSYPGQGSYTF.

The sample holds one count of this clone. The chain is built from TRBV2 and TRBJ1-4; TRBD1 is a possible D gene (5 bases). Trimming cost V 7 bases and J 8 bases, with 17 bases left between them. Germline loops: CDR1 SNHLY, CDR2 FYNNEI. This CDR3 has 14 residues. CDR3 loop: CASKVDDSWEKLFF. CDR3 bases: TGTGCCAGCAAGGTAGATGACAGCTGGGAAAAACTGTTTTTT.

J is TRBJ2-5 and V is TRBV2, with TRBD2 matching 11 bases. CDR3 size: 18 residues. V dropped 6 bases and J dropped 1; count of bases not matched to a gene: 13. The germline gives CDR1 SNHLY, CDR2 FYNNEI. CDR3 loop: CASRPLGVSGRAQETQYF. The CDR3 DNA is TGTGCCAGCAGACCCCTCGGGGTTAGCGGGAGGGCCCAAGAGACCCAGTACTTC.

This clone was recorded once. The chain has TRBV13 and TRBJ2-5, with a possible D match to TRBD2 (5 bases). The CDR3 contains 13 residues. Germline V lookup: CDR1 PRHDT, CDR2 FYEKMQ (reference sequence). V was clipped by 2 bases and J by 5 bases, with 9 bases between them. The CDR3 region is CASSLNSVETQYF. As DNA, the CDR3 is TGTGCCAGCAGCTTAAATAGCGTGGAGACCCAGTACTTC.

V gene TRBV18 combines with J gene TRBJ2-7; unclear D gene. The V and J ends lost 2 bases and 4 bases respectively, with 15 bases between them. The CDR3 runs to 15 residues. Germline loops: CDR1 KGHSH, CDR2 LQKENI. The CDR3 coding sequence is TGTGCCAGCTCACCATTATCGTCAGAGGATTACGAGCAGTACTTC. Translated: CASSPLSSEDYEQYF.

About this clone: Other nucleotide sequences in the sample specify the same CDR3. J is TRBJ2-7 and V is TRBV29-1; the D gene is possibly TRBD2 (6 bases). V lost 3 bases, J lost 3 bases, and 9 bases lay in between. Germline CDR1 reads SQVTM; CDR2 reads ANQGSEA. CDR3 size: 12 residues. CDR3 DNA: TGCAGCGTTGACATGGGGGGCTACGAGCAGTACTTC. It yields the protein CSVDMGGYEQYF.

The chain recombines TRBV28 with TRBJ1-1; D gene uncertain. The CDR3 is made up of 14 amino acids. Germline values: CDR1 MDHEN, CDR2 SYDVKM. V was shortened by 2 bases and J by 0 bases, with 7 bases between the two germline ends. The CDR3 sequence is CASSLAELNTEAFF. In nucleotides, the CDR3 is TGTGCCAGCAGTTTAGCAGAATTGAACACTGAAGCTTTCTTT. Combining the CDR3 with reference TRBV28 and TRBJ1-1 gives the whole variable domain DVKVTQSSRYLVKRTGEKVFLECVQDMDHENMFWYRQDPGLGLRLIYFSYDVKMKEKGDIPEGYSVSREKKERFSLILESASTNQTSMYLCASSLAELNTEAFFGQGTRLTVV.

The V call is TRBV5-4, the J call TRBJ2-7; a weak D match, TRBD2 (7 bases). This CDR3 spans 16 amino acids. Germline assignment: CDR1 SGHNT and CDR2 YYREEE (reference sequence). V shed 4 bases and J shed 5 bases, with 22 bases lying between them. The CDR3 here is CASSPNQGRGIHEQYF. Written as DNA, the CDR3 is TGTGCCAGCAGCCCCAATCAGGGGAGGGGGATACACGAGCAGTACTTC.

The genes are TRBV18 and TRBJ1-3, with D perhaps matching TRBD1 (6 bases). Germline CDR1 KGHSH, CDR2 LQKENI. Trimming left V 4 bases short and J 5 bases short, with 15 bases between. The CDR3 has 15 residues. This CDR3 reads CASSHADSKRNTIYF. DNA of the CDR3: TGTGCCAGCTCACACGCGGACAGCAAAAGAAACACCATATATTTT.

The gene calls are TRBV6-5 and TRBJ1-1, with no clear D. The germline gives CDR1 MNHEY, CDR2 SVGAGI. The CDR3 contains 13 residues. Trimming stripped 6 bases from V and 2 bases from J, with 10 bases between. As DNA, the CDR3 is TGTGCCAGCAGCCGCGGACCTAACACTGAAGCTTTCTTT. Translated, it gives CASSRGPNTEAFF.